A single sample is the source of the 19 T cell receptor beta chains below, sequenced in a study of blood T cell dynamics during melanoma immunotherapy. Time point denoted: pre-treatment baseline. TCRdb keeps only in-frame clones here, not all; method: immunoSEQ multiplex PCR. The data show approximately 13,000 clones, 70% to 90% seen once. The source material was blood, sampled from a patient treated with checkpoint blockade. These receptors came from a human donor with melanoma.

The chain combines TRBV9 with TRBJ2-2; a weak D match, TRBD2 (5 bases). Trimming stripped 0 bases from V and 2 bases from J, with 11 bases between. The CDR3 is 16 amino acids. CDR1 and CDR2 (germline): SGDLS, YYNGEE. CDR3 bases: TGTGCCAGCAGCGTAGAGGACTGGCGAAACACCGGGGAGCTGTTTTTT. Its protein is CASSVEDWRNTGELFF.

This rearrangement joins TRBV6-5 to TRBJ2-3, with 9 nucleotides matching TRBD1. Germline V gene sequence: CDR1 MNHEY, CDR2 SVGAGI. V lost 4 bases, J lost 4 bases, and 9 bases stayed unmatched. The CDR3 covers 16 residues. The CDR3 region is CASSSSGTGLADTQYF. In DNA, the CDR3 is TGTGCCAGCAGTTCATCCGGGACAGGGCTGGCAGATACGCAGTATTTT.

This sequence joins TRBV2 and TRBJ2-1, with 12 bases that match TRBD2. The germline CDR1 and CDR2 sequences are SNHLY and FYNNEI. This CDR3 contains 14 residues. Losses at the gene ends were 4 bases for V and 9 bases for J; bases not matched to a gene: 4. This chain's CDR3 is CASSATSGGGEQFF. The DNA for the CDR3 is TGTGCCAGCAGTGCGACTAGCGGGGGAGGTGAGCAGTTCTTC.

This chain uses TRBV7-9 with TRBJ2-3, with TRBD2 matching over 7 bases. CDR1 and CDR2 from the germline V gene are SEHNR and FQNEAQ (reference sequence). This CDR3 region has 14 residues. V gave up 5 bases and J gave up 10 bases; unmatched junction bases: 12. This CDR3 reads CASSQGLGERAQYF. Here the CDR3 DNA reads TGTGCCAGCAGCCAAGGACTAGGGGAGAGGGCGCAGTATTTT.

The J gene is TRBJ2-1, the V gene TRBV29-1, with 13 bases identical to TRBD2. Germline V CDR1 and CDR2: SQVTM, ANQGSEA. Unmatched junction bases numbered 11, after V lost 5 bases and J lost 7 bases. The CDR3 covers 16 residues. The CDR3 reads CSVYPGTSGVQNEQFF. The CDR3, as DNA: TGCAGCGTTTACCCCGGGACTAGCGGGGTACAGAATGAGCAGTTCTTC.

This sequence joins TRBV7-9 and TRBJ1-1; D remains ambiguous. The V end lost 1 base, the J end lost 6 bases, and 12 bases lay between the germline ends. The CDR3 sequence is 14 residues long. Per the germline V gene, CDR1 is SEHNR and CDR2 is FQNEAQ (reference sequence). The CDR3 protein is CASSLESRRAEAFF. CDR3 coding DNA: TGTGCCAGCAGCTTAGAATCCAGAAGGGCTGAAGCTTTCTTT.

The rearrangement uses TRBV6-1 and TRBJ1-5; TRBD1 is a possible D gene (5 bases). Germline CDR1 reads MNHNS; CDR2 reads SASEGT. The CDR3 has 15 amino acids. V was cut by 6 bases and J by 2 bases, with 14 bases left in between. CDR3: CASSTTVGGNQPQHF. DNA of the CDR3: TGTGCCAGCAGCACCACGGTGGGGGGCAATCAGCCCCAGCATTTT.

This clone was seen only a few times. The chain has TRBV6-1 and TRBJ1-6; possible D gene TRBD1, 6 bases. V was pared by 4 bases and J by 1 base, with 11 bases between. This CDR3 contains 16 residues. Germline assignment: CDR1 MNHNS and CDR2 SASEGT. CDR3 nucleotides: TGTGCCAGCAGTGGCAGGGGTCGGTCCTATAATTCACCCCTCCACTTT. This translates into CASSGRGRSYNSPLHF.

A single count supports this clone. V usage is TRBV30 and J usage is TRBJ1-5, with 10 bases identical to TRBD1. In germline, CDR1 is GTSNPN, CDR2 SVGIG (reference sequence). V trimming: 5 bases; J trimming: 2 bases; junction bases outside the gene matches: 3. This CDR3 contains 14 residues. CDR3: CAWDRGRGNQPQHF. The CDR3 DNA reads as TGTGCCTGGGACAGGGGGCGCGGCAATCAGCCCCAGCATTTT.

The rearrangement uses TRBV11-2 and TRBJ1-3; tentatively, D is TRBD1 (5 bases). The CDR3 sequence is 14 residues long. The V gene's germline CDR1 is SGHAT and CDR2 FQNNGV. Trimming stripped 2 bases from V and 7 bases from J, with 12 bases between. The CDR3 DNA is TGTGCCAGCAGCTTATCTGACAGTCGGAACACCATATATTTT. Amino acid sequence: CASSLSDSRNTIYF.

The chain joins TRBV12-5 to TRBJ2-1; D ambiguous. Germline CDR1 LGHNT, CDR2 FRNRAP. V shed 8 bases and J shed 0 bases, with 11 bases lying between them. The CDR3 is 14 amino acids. The CDR3 region has the DNA TGTGCTAGTTCACGGAGATCCTCCTACAATGAGCAGTTCTTC. This encodes CASSRRSSYNEQFF.

The CDR3 nucleotides read TGTGCCAGCACCCGGGCAGCTAATACAGTTAACTATGGCTACACCTTC. This translates into CASTRAANTVNYGYTF. The chain combines TRBV7-2 with TRBJ1-2, with no clear D. Germline V gene lookup returns CDR1 SGHTA and CDR2 FQGNSA. The germline V and J ends were trimmed by 7 bases and 1 base, with 19 bases remaining between them. The CDR3 has 16 amino acids.

Only one count was recorded for this clone. The rearrangement links TRBV4-3 to TRBJ1-1; no reliable D call. The CDR3 covers 14 residues. The germline CDR1 and CDR2 sequences are LGHNA and YSLEER. The V end was cut by 0 bases, the J end by 1 base, with 6 bases between. The CDR3 DNA reads TGCGCCAGCAGCCAAGATTGGCAGAACACTGAAGCTTTCTTT. Its translation: CASSQDWQNTEAFF.

This clone has just one count. This chain connects TRBV6-5 to TRBJ2-2; possibly TRBD1 for D (6 bases). The length of the CDR3 is 15 residues. The germline gives CDR1 MNHEY, CDR2 SVGAGI. V lost 5 bases to trimming and J lost 1 base, with 11 bases between them. The CDR3 here is CASSTGHGNTGELFF. CDR3 nucleotide sequence: TGTGCCAGCAGTACGGGACACGGGAACACCGGGGAGCTGTTTTTT.

This clone is labeled medium-sized. The chain employs TRBV5-3 and TRBJ1-1; unclear D gene. TRBV5-3 is given ORF status, its function remaining uncertain. Trimming took off 3 bases at V and 5 bases at J, with 2 bases between the two ends. CDR3 length: 10 amino acids. CDR3 coding DNA: TGTGCCAGAAGCTGGACTGAAGCTTTCTTT. Amino acids: CARSWTEAFF.

The rearrangement joins TRBV6-1 to TRBJ2-3, with 7 bases matching TRBD2. In germline, CDR1 is MNHNS, CDR2 SASEGT. The J segment lost 4 bases and the V segment lost 6 bases, leaving 7 bases of the junction unmatched. CDR3 length: 14 residues. The CDR3 nucleotides are TGTGCCAGCAGCCTCGGACTAGTCGCAGATACGCAGTATTTT. Translation: CASSLGLVADTQYF.

The chain uses TRBV15 and TRBJ1-4; no reliable D call. Trimming pared 0 bases from V and 8 bases from J, leaving 13 bases between. The CDR3 sequence is 15 residues long. Germline V gene lookup returns CDR1 LNHNV and CDR2 YYDKDF (reference sequence). Here the CDR3 DNA reads TGTGCCACCAGCAGAGATTTGACCCTGGCGGAAAAACTGTTTTTT. Translated: CATSRDLTLAEKLFF.

V usage is TRBV2 and J usage is TRBJ2-4; TRBD1 is a possible D gene (5 bases). Trimming left V 7 bases short and J 0 bases short, with 13 bases between. The length of the CDR3 is 15 residues. Germline assignment: CDR1 SNHLY and CDR2 FYNNEI. DNA for the CDR3: TGTGCCAGCAACCCGGAACAGGTAGCCAAAAACATTCAGTACTTC. As protein: CASNPEQVAKNIQYF. The whole variable domain, remainder taken from reference TRBV2 and TRBJ2-4, is EPEVTQTPSHQVTQMGQEVILRCVPISNHLYFYWYRQILGQKVEFLVSFYNNEISEKSEIFDDQFSVERPDGSNFTLKIRSTKLEDSAMYFCASNPEQVAKNIQYFGAGTRLSVL.

V and J are TRBV18 and TRBJ2-6; possible D gene TRBD1, 6 bases. Germline CDR1 and CDR2: KGHSH and LQKENI. V lost 3 bases and J lost 2, with 11 bases in between. This CDR3 has 16 amino acids. The CDR3 coding sequence is TGTGCCAGCTCACCCACAGGGAATACTGGGGCCAACGTCCTGACTTTC. This encodes CASSPTGNTGANVLTF. The full variable domain, completed using reference TRBV18 and TRBJ2-6, is NAGVMQNPRHLVRRRGQEARLRCSPMKGHSHVYWYRQLPEEGLKFMVYLQKENIIDESGMPKERFSAEFPKEGPSILRIQQVVRGDSAAYFCASSPTGNTGANVLTFGAGSRLTVL.